Below, 31 T cell receptor beta chains from the same sample are listed, as sequenced in a study of human T cells and chemical hapten exposure. Noted time point: patch test 3, about 24 weeks after DPC sensitization. Noted treatment: therapeutic diphenylcyclopropenone sensitization with weekly scalp DPC. TCRdb recomputed calls from the RACE reads with MiXCR, one row per CDR3 protein. This table holds 50,000 to 70,000 distinct CDR3 sequences, about an eighth found once. Source: whole blood, taken in connection with sensitization to the hapten diphenylcyclopropenone (DPC). All receptors come from a man in his thirties or forties with alopecia areata. Some clones in this sample may be carry-over from other donors' samples.

V and J are TRBV5-6 and TRBJ1-5; 7 positions match TRBD1. Germline lookup yields CDR1 SGHDT and CDR2 YYEEEE. The CDR3 spans 15 residues. Germline trimming cut 1 base from V and 2 bases from J; bases unmatched to any gene: 3. The DNA for the CDR3 is TGTGCCAGCAGCTTGAGGGGGCTCGGCAATCAGCCCCAGCATTTT. It yields the protein CASSLRGLGNQPQHF.

This clonotype was seen repeatedly, ten times or more. CDR3 bases: TGTGCCAGCCAGCACTCCAACACCTACAATGAGCAGTTCTTC. It encodes CASQHSNTYNEQFF. The V gene is TRBV28, the J gene TRBJ2-1; unclear D gene. This CDR3 has 14 amino acids. Germline CDR1 is MDHEN and CDR2 is SYDVKM. Trimming shortened V by 8 bases and J by 2 bases, and 13 bases separated the two germline ends. The variable domain in full, with the rest retrieved from reference TRBV28 and TRBJ2-1, is DVKVTQSSRYLVKRTGEKVFLECVQDMDHENMFWYRQDPGLGLRLIYFSYDVKMKEKGDIPEGYSVSREKKERFSLILESASTNQTSMYLCASQHSNTYNEQFFGPGTRLTVL.

This clonotype was found a few times. V and J are TRBV21-1 and TRBJ1-3. TRBV21-1 has pseudogene status. This CDR3 is 11 amino acids long. The CDR3 DNA reads TGTGCCAGCAGCATTCCTCGTACCATATATTTT. This codes for CASSIPRTIYF.

This clonotype was counted a few times. The J gene is TRBJ2-5, the V gene TRBV6-2 or TRBV6-3, with unresolved D. The CDR3 has 15 amino acids. Germline CDR1 is MNHEY and CDR2 is SVGEGT. Trimming removed 2 bases at V and 4 bases at J, with 14 bases between. The CDR3 reads CASSYLVAPGETQYF. CDR3 nucleotide sequence: TGTGCCAGCAGTTACCTCGTAGCCCCGGGAGAGACCCAGTACTTC.

This clonotype was seen a handful of times. The gene calls are TRBV27 and TRBJ2-3; D remains ambiguous. The germline CDR1 and CDR2 sequences are MNHEY and SMNVEV (reference sequence). The CDR3 is 12 residues long. The V gene lost 5 bases and the J gene lost 6 bases, with 9 bases spanning the gap. The CDR3 sequence is CASSDRPDTQYF. The CDR3 DNA is TGTGCCAGCAGTGATCGACCCGATACGCAGTATTTT.

This clonotype was recorded many times. The chain recombines TRBV14 with TRBJ2-7; no firm D call. The germline CDR1 and CDR2 sequences are SGHDN and FVKESK. This CDR3 contains 13 residues. V dropped 2 bases and J dropped 4 bases, with 9 bases sitting between them. The CDR3 coding sequence is TGTGCCAGCAGCCAATTTAGGGATTACGAGCAGTACTTC. It encodes CASSQFRDYEQYF.

The V and J genes are TRBV12-5 and TRBJ1-5, with D possibly matching TRBD1 (6 bases). Per germline, CDR1 LGHNT and CDR2 FRNRAP. The CDR3 consists of 18 residues. V lost 2 bases to trimming and J lost 3 bases, with 20 bases between them. The CDR3 DNA sequence: TGTGCTAGTGGTTTGTCCAACTCGAGAGCAGGGGACAATCAGCCCCAGCATTTT. This translates into CASGLSNSRAGDNQPQHF.

On this clonotype itself: This may be a read error, as it is one base from a much larger clone. V and J are TRBV12-3 or TRBV12-4 and TRBJ1-2; tentative D call: TRBD1 (6 bases). The CDR3 spans 15 residues. Trimming shortened V by 3 bases and J by 7 bases, and 18 bases separated the two germline ends. CDR3 nucleotides: TGTGCCAGCAGTTTCTTCGGGGGGCAAAGCTTTGGCTACACCTTC. Residues: CASSFFGGQSFGYTF.

The chain uses TRBV5-8 and TRBJ1-5, with D hard to call. Germline loops: CDR1 SGHTS, CDR2 YDEGEE. The germline V and J ends were trimmed by 4 bases and 9 bases, with 11 bases remaining between them. CDR3 length: 12 residues. CDR3 amino acids: CASSLLSRPQHF. In DNA form, the CDR3 reads TGTGCCAGCAGCCTACTTAGCCGGCCCCAGCATTTT.

V and J are TRBV5-4 and TRBJ2-1; 7 nucleotides align to TRBD1. Trimming took 4 bases from V and 0 from J; bases not matched to a gene: 7. Germline values: CDR1 SGHNT, CDR2 YYREEE (reference sequence). CDR3 length equals 16 residues. CDR3 amino acids: CASSPTGSYSYNEQFF. DNA for the CDR3: TGTGCCAGCAGCCCGACAGGGTCGTACTCCTACAATGAGCAGTTCTTC.

This clonotype was counted only a few times. The V and J genes are TRBV3-1 and TRBJ1-5; the match to TRBD1 covers 9 bases. V was pared by 6 bases and J by 6 bases, with 6 bases of the junction left unmatched. This CDR3 is 14 amino acids long. Germline lookup yields CDR1 LGHDT and CDR2 YNNKEL (reference sequence). This CDR3 reads CASRGTGPSQPQHF. The CDR3, as DNA: TGTGCCAGCAGAGGGACAGGGCCCAGTCAGCCCCAGCATTTT.

This clonotype was seen many times. The chain employs TRBV20-1 and TRBJ2-1, with TRBD2 matching 9 bases. CDR1 is DFQATT and CDR2 is SNEGSKA in the germline V gene (reference sequence). The CDR3 length is 15 residues. With 6 bases clipped from V and 7 bases from J, the junction kept 13 bases outside the gene matches. CDR3 DNA sequence: TGCAGTGCCGCCCCCCCGGGACTAGCATCTAATGAGCAGTTCTTC. As protein: CSAAPPGLASNEQFF.

This clonotype has at least ten counts. The chain couples TRBV5-6 to TRBJ2-4; D is ambiguous. Per the germline V gene, CDR1 is SGHDT and CDR2 is YYEEEE. Between the trimmed V and J ends, which lost 0 bases and 0 bases, there was a span of 4 bases. The CDR3 totals 14 residues. CDR3 residues: CASSLELAKNIQYF. CDR3 DNA sequence: TGTGCCAGCAGCTTGGAGCTAGCCAAAAACATTCAGTACTTC.

Ten or more counts support this clonotype. J is TRBJ2-7 and V is TRBV15; 7 positions agree with TRBD1. CDR3 length equals 14 residues. Germline lookup yields CDR1 LNHNV and CDR2 YYDKDF (reference sequence). With V trimmed by 2 bases and J by 3 bases, 4 bases remained unmatched. CDR3 DNA: TGTGCCACCAGCAGACGACGGGACAGCTACGAGCAGTACTTC. It codes for CATSRRRDSYEQYF.

The rearrangement uses TRBV29-1 and TRBJ1-2; D is unclear. The CDR3 consists of 11 residues. The germline V and J ends were trimmed by 3 bases and 8 bases, with 10 bases remaining between them. Germline CDR1 and CDR2: SQVTM and ANQGSEA. CDR3 sequence: CSVEITGGYTF. The CDR3 coding sequence is TGCAGCGTTGAGATAACTGGGGGCTACACCTTC.

V usage is TRBV3-1 and J usage is TRBJ2-7; D not certain. CDR1 is LGHDT and CDR2 is YNNKEL in the germline V gene (reference sequence). This CDR3 has 13 amino acids. V lost 4 bases to trimming and J lost 5 bases, with 12 bases between them. CDR3 coding DNA: TGTGCCAGCAGCCCCTTTGCCCGGAACGAGCAGTACTTC. Its translation is CASSPFARNEQYF.

The chain joins TRBV27 to TRBJ2-3; D perhaps matches TRBD1 (6 bases). Germline V gene lookup returns CDR1 MNHEY and CDR2 SMNVEV (reference sequence). The V and J ends lost 8 bases and 2 bases respectively, with 14 bases between them. The CDR3 loop spans 14 amino acids. CDR3 sequence (DNA): TGTGCCAGCCAAGGGGGAGTCGTCACAGATACGCAGTATTTT. Its translation is CASQGGVVTDTQYF.

This clonotype was seen only a few times. The CDR3 sequence: CSARDRKNSNQPQHF. As DNA, the CDR3 is TGCAGTGCTCGGGACAGGAAGAATAGCAATCAGCCCCAGCATTTT. This sequence joins TRBV20-1 and TRBJ1-5; 8 bases line up with TRBD1. Losses at the gene ends were 5 bases for V and 0 bases for J; bases not matched to a gene: 6. Germline CDR1 DFQATT, CDR2 SNEGSKA (reference sequence). This CDR3 region has 15 residues.

The chain is built from TRBV7-9 and TRBJ1-2; D uncertain. In germline, CDR1 is SEHNR, CDR2 FQNEAQ (reference sequence). CDR3 length equals 18 residues. The V and J ends lost 1 base and 0 bases respectively, with 18 bases between them. The CDR3 sequence is CASSLEVGSLNSNYGYTF. As DNA, the CDR3 is TGTGCCAGCAGCTTAGAGGTCGGCAGCTTGAATTCTAACTATGGCTACACCTTC.

Ten or more counts support this clonotype. As DNA, the CDR3 is TGCGCCAGCAGCCAGGACGGTCGCTCCTACAATGAGCAGTTCTTC. Its protein product is CASSQDGRSYNEQFF. The gene calls are TRBV4-3 and TRBJ2-1; D gene ambiguous. V was pared by 3 bases and J by 0 bases, with 9 bases between. Germline CDR1 is LGHNA and CDR2 is YSLEER. The CDR3 sequence is 15 residues long.

V usage is TRBV6-1 and J usage is TRBJ1-4, with D uncertain. Between the trimmed V and J ends, which lost 2 bases and 5 bases, there was a span of 12 bases. The CDR3 totals 15 residues. Germline V CDR1 and CDR2: MNHNS, SASEGT. CDR3 DNA sequence: TGTGCCAGCAGTGAACGTAGCAGGAGGAATGAAAAACTGTTTTTT. It encodes CASSERSRRNEKLFF.

The chain is built from TRBV28 and TRBJ2-3; 8 bases fit TRBD2. Trimming cost V 6 bases and J 6 bases; bases outside gene matches: 2. The CDR3 is made up of 12 amino acids. Germline CDR1 reads MDHEN; CDR2 reads SYDVKM. The CDR3 DNA reads TGTGCCAGCAGACGGACTAGCGATACGCAGTATTTT. Protein: CASRRTSDTQYF.

Only a few counts were recorded for this clonotype. The chain joins TRBV28 to TRBJ2-1; 8 positions match TRBD2. CDR1 and CDR2 (germline): MDHEN, SYDVKM. The CDR3 has 15 amino acids. With 10 bases clipped from V and 2 bases from J, the junction kept 10 bases outside the gene matches. CDR3: CATQGSGGPYNEQFF. CDR3 coding DNA: TGTGCCACCCAGGGCAGCGGGGGACCCTACAATGAGCAGTTCTTC.

J is TRBJ1-6 and V is TRBV18, with D possibly being TRBD1 (6 bases). V was cut by 5 bases and J by 4 bases, with 24 bases left in between. Germline loops: CDR1 KGHSH, CDR2 LQKENI. The CDR3 has 19 amino acids. The CDR3 sequence is CASSSDAQTGRRYNSPLHF. The CDR3 nucleotides read TGTGCCAGCTCATCAGATGCCCAGACAGGTCGGCGTTATAATTCACCCCTCCACTTT. The full variable domain, completed using reference TRBV18 and TRBJ1-6, is NAGVMQNPRHLVRRRGQEARLRCSPMKGHSHVYWYRQLPEEGLKFMVYLQKENIIDESGMPKERFSAEFPKEGPSILRIQQVVRGDSAAYFCASSSDAQTGRRYNSPLHFGNGTRLTVT.

This clonotype is a singleton in its sample. This chain uses TRBV28 with TRBJ2-2; D is unresolved. Germline CDR1 is MDHEN and CDR2 is SYDVKM. Trimming shortened V by 3 bases and J by 3 bases, and 5 bases separated the two germline ends. The CDR3 sequence is 13 residues long. Here the CDR3 reads CASSFLYTGELFF. For the CDR3, the DNA is TGTGCCAGCAGTTTCTTATACACCGGGGAGCTGTTTTTT.

This clonotype was observed at least ten times. The chain couples TRBV29-1 to TRBJ2-3; TRBD1 agrees at 9 bases. Trimming took 1 base from V and 4 from J; bases not matched to a gene: 3. The CDR3 is 14 amino acids. Germline V gene data show CDR1 as SQVTM and CDR2 as ANQGSEA. The CDR3 protein is CSVEGTGDSDTQYF. CDR3 nucleotides: TGCAGCGTTGAAGGGACAGGGGATTCAGATACGCAGTATTTT.

The chain has TRBV28 and TRBJ1-2, with no clear D. Germline loops: CDR1 MDHEN, CDR2 SYDVKM. This CDR3 region has 12 residues. The V end lost 4 bases, the J end lost 8 bases, and 11 bases lay between the germline ends. The CDR3 sequence is CASSSPDGGYTF. CDR3 coding DNA: TGTGCCAGCAGTTCCCCGGATGGCGGCTACACCTTC.

This clonotype was counted a few times. V usage is TRBV6-5 and J usage is TRBJ1-2; 10 bases match TRBD1. After removal of 2 bases from V and 4 bases from J, the junction contained 4 bases not matched to a gene. The CDR3 runs 15 residues. Germline V gene data show CDR1 as MNHEY and CDR2 as SVGAGI. The DNA for the CDR3 is TGTGCCAGCAGTTACGACAGGGGGCGAGGCTATGGCTACACCTTC. It translates to CASSYDRGRGYGYTF.

The rearrangement links TRBV7-2 to TRBJ1-1, with 7 bases aligning to TRBD1. CDR3 length: 13 residues. The junction had 7 bases not matched to a gene; V was cut back by 0 bases and J by 12 bases. Germline CDR1 SGHTA, CDR2 FQGNSA. This CDR3 is CASSLALQGDSFF. CDR3 sequence (DNA): TGTGCCAGCAGCTTAGCGTTGCAGGGGGATTCTTTCTTT.

The table lists this clonotype with a few counts. The chain combines TRBV7-2 with TRBJ2-3, with 8 bases aligning to TRBD1. Germline lookup yields CDR1 SGHTA and CDR2 FQGNSA. V dropped 5 bases and J dropped 0; count of bases not matched to a gene: 7. CDR3 length: 16 residues. CDR3 in DNA: TGTGCCAGCAGCATAAGAGACAGGGGTAGCACAGATACGCAGTATTTT. Amino acid sequence: CASSIRDRGSTDTQYF.

This clonotype was observed many times. The rearrangement uses TRBV18 and TRBJ1-5; D may be TRBD1 (6 bases). This CDR3 has 18 amino acids. The V end lost 3 bases, the J end lost 0 bases, and 18 bases lay between the germline ends. CDR1 and CDR2 from the germline V gene are KGHSH and LQKENI. The CDR3 DNA sequence: TGTGCCAGCTCACCCAGAAAGGGGGGTGGTTATAGCAATCAGCCCCAGCATTTT. Residues: CASSPRKGGGYSNQPQHF.